A selection of T cell receptor beta chains follows, all from one sample in a study of cytomegalovirus exposure and HLA in healthy donors. The method was immunoSEQ multiplex PCR; TCRdb's version includes in-frame clones alone and lacks a portion of them. Among 80,000 or so clones listed, more than 65% were seen once. Sequencing was carried out using PBMCs. These TCRs come from a male donor in good health and CMV-seropositive. CDR3s include the opening cysteine and the closing phenylalanine or tryptophan. The D gene is left open where the match is weak. Some rows mark clone size as missing; the rest say once, few, many or name a class of expanded clone.

D gene: -
clone size: -
V gene: TRBV7-8
J gene: TRBJ2-5
CDR3 protein: CASRMRFQETQYF
CDR3 DNA: TGTGCCAGCAGGATGAGATTCCAAGAGACCCAGTACTTC

D gene: TRBD2
clone size: -
V gene: TRBV2
J gene: TRBJ2-3
CDR3 protein: CASSDPLAGVRDTQYF
CDR3 DNA: TGTGCCAGCAGTGATCCCCTAGCGGGGGTCCGAGATACGCAGTATTTT

D gene: -
clone size: few
V gene: TRBV4-2
J gene: TRBJ2-7
CDR3 protein: CASSQVEGANEQYF
CDR3 DNA: TGTGCCAGCAGCCAAGTGGAGGGGGCCAACGAGCAGTACTTC

D gene: -
clone size: -
V gene: TRBV28
J gene: TRBJ1-6
CDR3 protein: CASSFSGGLGSYNSPLHF
CDR3 DNA: TGTGCCAGCAGTTTCTCGGGGGGATTAGGCTCCTATAATTCACCCCTCCACTTT

D gene: -
clone size: once
V gene: TRBV19
J gene: TRBJ2-5
CDR3 protein: CASSNVAGLETQYF
CDR3 DNA: TGTGCCAGTAGTAACGTGGCGGGTTTAGAGACCCAGTACTTC

D gene: -
clone size: few
V gene: TRBV19
J gene: TRBJ1-5
CDR3 protein: CASWVRSGGSNQPQHF
CDR3 DNA: TGTGCCAGTTGGGTACGGAGTGGGGGCAGCAATCAGCCCCAGCATTTT

D gene: TRBD1
clone size: -
V gene: TRBV6-1
J gene: TRBJ1-5
CDR3 protein: CASRGTGLNQPQHF
CDR3 DNA: TGTGCCAGCAGGGGGACAGGACTCAATCAGCCCCAGCATTTT

D gene: TRBD2
clone size: -
V gene: TRBV9
J gene: TRBJ2-5
CDR3 protein: CASSVAGGLVETQYF
CDR3 DNA: TGTGCCAGCAGCGTAGCGGGGGGGTTGGTAGAGACCCAGTACTTC

D gene: TRBD1
clone size: -
V gene: TRBV30
J gene: TRBJ1-2
CDR3 protein: CAWTLVRGLYGYGYTF
CDR3 DNA: TGTGCCTGGACCCTAGTCAGGGGGCTGTACGGGTATGGCTACACCTTC

D gene: TRBD1
clone size: -
V gene: TRBV29-1
J gene: TRBJ2-3
CDR3 protein: CSVEFQGADTQYF
CDR3 DNA: TGCAGCGTTGAGTTCCAGGGGGCAGATACGCAGTATTTT

D gene: -
clone size: once
V gene: TRBV25-1
J gene: TRBJ2-2
CDR3 protein: CARPRGDTNGTGELFF
CDR3 DNA: TGTGCCAGGCCCCGAGGGGACACGAATGGGACCGGGGAGCTGTTTTTT

D gene: -
clone size: few
V gene: TRBV7-2
J gene: TRBJ1-5
CDR3 protein: CASSLNGMGGGQPQHF
CDR3 DNA: TGTGCCAGCAGCTTAAATGGTATGGGAGGTGGACAGCCCCAGCATTTT

D gene: TRBD2
clone size: once
V gene: TRBV7-3
J gene: TRBJ2-1
CDR3 protein: CASSGMGLAGGNEQFF
CDR3 DNA: TGTGCCAGCAGCGGAATGGGACTAGCGGGAGGCAATGAGCAGTTCTTC

D gene: -
clone size: -
V gene: TRBV19
J gene: TRBJ2-1
CDR3 protein: CASSIGQGGEQFF
CDR3 DNA: TGTGCCAGTAGTATAGGGCAGGGTGGGGAGCAGTTCTTC

D gene: -
clone size: -
V gene: TRBV6-1
J gene: TRBJ2-7
CDR3 protein: CASSRLDTTEYEQYF
CDR3 DNA: TGTGCCAGCAGCCGTTTGGACACGACTGAATACGAGCAGTACTTC

D gene: TRBD1
clone size: -
V gene: TRBV19
J gene: TRBJ2-5
CDR3 protein: CASSPRQGDETQYF
CDR3 DNA: TGTGCCAGTAGCCCCCGACAGGGCGACGAGACCCAGTACTTC

D gene: -
clone size: -
V gene: TRBV6-5
J gene: TRBJ1-3
CDR3 protein: CANHLGAPGNTIYF
CDR3 DNA: TGTGCCAACCACCTAGGGGCACCTGGAAACACCATATATTTT

D gene: TRBD2
clone size: -
V gene: TRBV6-1
J gene: TRBJ2-1
CDR3 protein: CASSEAGGYNEQFF
CDR3 DNA: TGTGCCAGCAGTGAAGCGGGGGGGTACAATGAGCAGTTCTTC

D gene: TRBD1
clone size: -
V gene: TRBV4-1
J gene: TRBJ1-2
CDR3 protein: CASSQGPGTGPANYGYTF
CDR3 DNA: TGCGCCAGCAGCCAAGGGCCCGGGACAGGCCCAGCTAACTATGGCTACACCTTC

D gene: -
clone size: -
V gene: TRBV2
J gene: TRBJ1-1
CDR3 protein: CASTGGGASATEAFF
CDR3 DNA: TGTGCCAGCACTGGGGGAGGGGCGTCGGCGACTGAAGCTTTCTTT

D gene: -
clone size: -
V gene: TRBV19
J gene: TRBJ1-5
CDR3 protein: CASSIWGLGNQPQHF
CDR3 DNA: TGTGCCAGTAGTATTTGGGGCTTGGGCAATCAGCCCCAGCATTTT

D gene: -
clone size: -
V gene: TRBV19
J gene: TRBJ2-7
CDR3 protein: CASSRGWQGSYEQYF
CDR3 DNA: TGTGCCAGTAGCAGGGGTTGGCAGGGTTCCTACGAGCAGTACTTC

D gene: -
clone size: -
V gene: TRBV14
J gene: TRBJ2-1
CDR3 protein: CASSAGLGRGQFF
CDR3 DNA: TGTGCCAGCAGCGCAGGCTTGGGCAGGGGGCAGTTCTTC

D gene: TRBD1
clone size: -
V gene: TRBV7-9
J gene: TRBJ1-6
CDR3 protein: CASSLVQGAYSPLHF
CDR3 DNA: TGTGCCAGCAGCTTAGTCCAGGGGGCTTACTCACCCCTCCACTTT

D gene: TRBD2
clone size: -
V gene: TRBV14
J gene: TRBJ2-1
CDR3 protein: CASSRTSGRNEQFF
CDR3 DNA: TGTGCCAGCAGCCGGACTAGCGGGAGAAATGAGCAGTTCTTC

D gene: -
clone size: few
V gene: TRBV6-5
J gene: TRBJ2-3
CDR3 protein: CASSYPGTDTQYF
CDR3 DNA: TGTGCCAGCAGTTATCCGGGGACAGATACGCAGTATTTT

D gene: -
clone size: once
V gene: TRBV27
J gene: TRBJ2-3
CDR3 protein: CASRRRTDTQYF
CDR3 DNA: TGTGCCAGCAGGCGCCGCACAGATACGCAGTATTTT

D gene: TRBD2
clone size: -
V gene: TRBV19
J gene: TRBJ2-1
CDR3 protein: CASTGTSGPGGNEQFF
CDR3 DNA: TGTGCCAGCACGGGGACTAGCGGCCCCGGTGGGAATGAGCAGTTCTTC